This entry lists 25 T cell receptor beta chains sequenced from one sample in a study of blood T cell repertoires in COVID-19. Libraries were prepared by immunoSEQ multiplex PCR; TCRdb keeps only in-frame clonotypes and omits some of them. The sample includes fewer than 500,000 clones, 85% to 90% of them seen just once. The sample was PBMCs or T cells enriched from blood (not recorded which). These receptors were obtained from a man aged 30-40 years who had recovered from COVID-19.

V gene TRBV28 combines with J gene TRBJ2-3, with D perhaps TRBD2 (5 bases). V was pared by 4 bases and J by 2 bases, with 13 bases between. The CDR3 is 15 residues long. Germline V gene sequence: CDR1 MDHEN, CDR2 SYDVKM. In DNA, the CDR3 is TGTGCCAGCAGTTACCGAAGCGGAAACACAGATACGCAGTATTTT. This sequence encodes CASSYRSGNTDTQYF.

This clone appeared a few times. The chain employs TRBV27 and TRBJ1-5; 10 bases are shared with TRBD1. The junction had 4 bases not matched to a gene; V was cut back by 0 bases and J by 5 bases. Germline lookup yields CDR1 MNHEY and CDR2 SMNVEV (reference sequence). This CDR3 has 16 residues. CDR3 nucleotide sequence: TGTGCCAGCAGTTTATCGACAGGGGGCCGGGATCAGCCCCAGCATTTT. This sequence encodes CASSLSTGGRDQPQHF.

The chain couples TRBV29-1 to TRBJ1-1; possible D gene TRBD1, 6 bases. V was trimmed by 7 bases and J by 4 bases, leaving 16 bases between them. This CDR3 contains 13 residues. CDR1 and CDR2 (germline): SQVTM, ANQGSEA. CDR3 sequence: CSGNRVSFTEAFF. CDR3 DNA sequence: TGCAGCGGAAACAGGGTCTCTTTCACTGAAGCTTTCTTT.

V gene TRBV18 combines with J gene TRBJ2-2; D may be TRBD1 (5 bases). This CDR3 is 16 amino acids long. In germline, CDR1 is KGHSH, CDR2 LQKENI. Trimming shortened V by 3 bases and J by 5 bases, and 16 bases separated the two germline ends. DNA of the CDR3: TGTGCCAGCTCACCGAACGCTGGGGCCCAAACCGGGGAGCTGTTTTTT. Residues: CASSPNAGAQTGELFF.

This clone appeared once. V usage is TRBV28 and J usage is TRBJ2-7; possible D gene TRBD1, 5 bases. The CDR3 totals 13 residues. Per the germline V gene, CDR1 is MDHEN and CDR2 is SYDVKM. The V and J ends lost 6 bases and 4 bases respectively, with 13 bases between them. This chain's CDR3 is CASRGPLVYEQYF. The CDR3 DNA sequence: TGTGCCAGCAGGGGGCCGCTGGTATACGAGCAGTACTTC. The full variable domain, rest sourced from reference TRBV28 and TRBJ2-7, is DVKVTQSSRYLVKRTGEKVFLECVQDMDHENMFWYRQDPGLGLRLIYFSYDVKMKEKGDIPEGYSVSREKKERFSLILESASTNQTSMYLCASRGPLVYEQYFGPGTRLTVT.

The V gene is TRBV20-1, the J gene TRBJ2-3; D is ambiguous. Germline lookup yields CDR1 DFQATT and CDR2 SNEGSKA (reference sequence). Trimming cost V 6 bases and J 7 bases, with 11 bases left between them. The CDR3 totals 11 residues. This chain's CDR3 is CSANLAYTQYF. In nucleotides, the CDR3 is TGCAGTGCGAATTTGGCCTATACGCAGTATTTT.

The chain has TRBV11-2 and TRBJ2-3; 7 bases fit TRBD2. J lost 7 bases, V lost 5 bases, and 6 bases had no gene match. The CDR3 has 13 amino acids. Germline V gives CDR1 SGHAT, CDR2 FQNNGV. CDR3 sequence: CASSPWGGYTQYF. CDR3 DNA sequence: TGTGCCAGCAGCCCATGGGGGGGGTATACGCAGTATTTT.

The chain links TRBV30 to TRBJ2-1; D is uncertain. Trimming took 2 bases from V and 7 from J, leaving 6 bases between them. Germline CDR1 reads GTSNPN; CDR2 reads SVGIG (reference sequence). This CDR3 contains 11 residues. Written as DNA, the CDR3 is TGTGCCTGGAGTCCCCCAAATGAGCAGTTCTTC. It yields the protein CAWSPPNEQFF.

Only a few counts were recorded for this clone. This sequence joins TRBV27 and TRBJ1-6; 10 nucleotides line up with TRBD1. The CDR3 has 17 amino acids. The V gene's germline CDR1 is MNHEY and CDR2 SMNVEV (reference sequence). V lost 0 bases and J lost 10; bases outside the gene matches: 9. CDR3 residues: CASSLSSWGQGYSPLHF. The CDR3 region has the DNA TGTGCCAGCAGTTTATCCTCCTGGGGACAGGGGTACTCACCCCTCCACTTT.

V is TRBV7-3 and J is TRBJ2-5, with D possibly matching TRBD2 (5 bases). Germline values: CDR1 SGHTA, CDR2 FQGTGA. The V end was cut by 8 bases, the J end by 2 bases, with 18 bases between. The CDR3 contains 15 residues. CDR3 protein: CASSPFGVVQETQYF. The CDR3 DNA sequence: TGTGCCAGCTCCCCCTTCGGGGTGGTACAAGAGACCCAGTACTTC.

V is TRBV5-5 and J is TRBJ1-6; 7 bases line up with TRBD1. This CDR3 spans 16 amino acids. CDR1 is SGHKS, CDR2 YYEKEE, per germline (reference sequence). The V segment lost 2 bases and the J segment 10 bases; nucleotides outside the gene matches: 12. As DNA, the CDR3 is TGTGCCAGCAGCTTTAGTATCCAACAGGGGTGGTCACCCCTCCACTTT. It translates to CASSFSIQQGWSPLHF.

The chain couples TRBV3-1 (or the pseudogene TRBV3-2) to TRBJ2-5; the D gene is possibly TRBD2 (6 bases). This CDR3 spans 13 amino acids. The V end was cut by 5 bases, the J end by 9 bases, with 16 bases between. CDR1 LGHDT and CDR2 YNNKEL come from the germline V gene (reference sequence). CDR3 protein: CASSEGGQTPQYF. Here the CDR3 DNA reads TGTGCCAGCAGCGAAGGAGGGCAAACGCCCCAGTACTTC.

This clone came up a few times. V usage is TRBV5-1 and J usage is TRBJ1-3; no reliable D call. The CDR3 has 15 amino acids. Per the germline V gene, CDR1 is SGHRS and CDR2 is YFSETQ. With 6 bases removed from V and 0 bases from J, the gap between germline ends came to 13 bases. The CDR3 nucleotides are TGCGCCAGCACCCTGCGCGGGGACTCTGGAAACACCATATATTTT. This translates into CASTLRGDSGNTIYF.

This sequence joins TRBV18 and TRBJ1-1; 8 bases align to TRBD1. With 3 bases clipped from V and 6 bases from J, the junction kept 3 bases outside the gene matches. This CDR3 is 13 amino acids long. Looked up from germline, CDR1 is KGHSH and CDR2 is LQKENI. CDR3 DNA: TGTGCCAGCTCACCGGGACAGGTCTCTGAAGCTTTCTTT. Translated: CASSPGQVSEAFF.

The DNA for the CDR3 is TGTGCCAGCAGTTCAGACAGGGGGACTAATGAAAAACTGTTTTTT. The encoded protein is CASSSDRGTNEKLFF. The V call is TRBV6-5, the J call TRBJ1-4; 9 bases fit TRBD1. Per germline, CDR1 MNHEY and CDR2 SVGAGI. Trimming took 4 bases from V and 2 from J; bases not matched to a gene: 2. The CDR3 contains 15 residues.

The CDR3 is CASNLQGLGYGYTF. The DNA of the CDR3 is TGTGCCAGCAATCTACAGGGGCTGGGCTATGGCTACACCTTC. The rearrangement links TRBV28 to TRBJ1-2; 7 bases are shared with TRBD1. The CDR3 consists of 14 residues. Trimming removed 7 bases from V and 4 bases from J; junction bases left unmatched: 9. The V gene's germline CDR1 is MDHEN and CDR2 SYDVKM.

As to this clone: The junction and the germline gene differ at one end; a read error may be behind it. V is TRBV7-7 and J is TRBJ2-2; D is unresolved. Germline CDR1 is SSHAT and CDR2 is FNYEAQ (reference sequence). This CDR3 comprises 20 residues. CDR3 in amino acids: CASSLLAGTHPTLNTGELFF. CDR3 sequence (DNA): TGTGCTAGCAGCTTATTGGCAGGAACTCACCCTACTCTCAACACCGGGGAGCTGTTTTTT. Full variable domain (outside the CDR3, taken from reference TRBV7-7 and TRBJ2-2): GAGVSQSPRYKVTKRGQDVTLRCDPISSHATLYWYQQALGQGPEFLTYFNYEAQPDKSGLPSDRFSAERPEGSISTLTIQRTEQRDSAMYRCASSLLAGTHPTLNTGELFFGEGSRLTVL.

This chain links TRBV12-3 or TRBV12-4 with TRBJ1-2; the D is unclear. V lost 3 bases and J 8 bases, leaving 13 bases between the germline ends. The CDR3 has 13 residues. The CDR3 spells CASSLVFGEGYTF. CDR3 in DNA: TGTGCCAGCAGTTTGGTATTCGGAGAAGGCTACACCTTC.

This chain joins TRBV11-2 and TRBJ2-7; 11 bases fit TRBD2. Trimming cost V 5 bases and J 4 bases; bases outside gene matches: 7. CDR1 and CDR2 (germline): SGHAT, FQNNGV. CDR3 length equals 15 residues. The CDR3 bases are TGTGCCAGCAGCCCCTTAGCGGGAGGGAAATACGAGCAGTACTTC. Protein product: CASSPLAGGKYEQYF.

The V gene is TRBV5-1, the J gene TRBJ2-7; D might be TRBD2 (7 bases). Germline CDR1 reads SGHRS; CDR2 reads YFSETQ. This CDR3 spans 15 amino acids. V was pared by 0 bases and J by 0 bases, with 10 bases between. The CDR3 sequence: CASSLGGGLSYEQYF. DNA of the CDR3: TGCGCCAGCAGCTTGGGCGGGGGCCTCTCCTACGAGCAGTACTTC.

J is TRBJ2-2 and V is TRBV6-5; TRBD1 might be the D (6 bases). With 6 bases removed from V and 4 bases from J, the gap between germline ends came to 12 bases. Per germline, CDR1 MNHEY and CDR2 SVGAGI. The CDR3 has 14 amino acids. This CDR3 reads CASSHRVGTGELFF. CDR3 DNA: TGTGCCAGCAGCCACAGGGTTGGCACCGGGGAGCTGTTTTTT.

The chain has TRBV4-1 and TRBJ1-5; TRBD1 matches at 8 bases. Germline CDR1 is MGHRA and CDR2 is YSYEKL. The junction had 5 bases not matched to a gene; V was cut back by 3 bases and J by 4 bases. CDR3 size: 15 residues. The CDR3, as DNA: TGCGCCAGCAGCCACACGACAGGGGTGAATCAGCCCCAGCATTTT. Protein: CASSHTTGVNQPQHF.

V usage is TRBV7-2 and J usage is TRBJ2-2, with a weak D call TRBD2 (7 bases). The CDR3 sequence is 15 residues long. The germline gives CDR1 SGHTA, CDR2 FQGNSA. Trimming stripped 5 bases from V and 4 bases from J, with 14 bases between. The CDR3 reads CASSLRRGGTGELFF. The CDR3 bases are TGTGCCAGCAGCCTACGGAGGGGGGGCACCGGGGAGCTGTTTTTT.

This chain uses TRBV5-1 with TRBJ1-3, with D possibly being TRBD1 (5 bases). Trimming took off 1 base at V and 4 bases at J, with 15 bases between the two ends. The length of the CDR3 is 16 residues. Germline V gene data show CDR1 as SGHRS and CDR2 as YFSETQ. The CDR3 sequence: CASSLWPGEEGNTIYF. The CDR3, as DNA: TGCGCCAGCAGCTTGTGGCCGGGGGAGGAAGGAAACACCATATATTTT.

V gene TRBV7-8 combines with J gene TRBJ1-6; 8 positions match TRBD1. Unmatched junction bases numbered 10, after V lost 5 bases and J lost 7 bases. This CDR3 has 16 amino acids. Germline CDR1 SGHVS, CDR2 FQNEAQ. The CDR3 protein is CASSLHPQGANSPLHF. The CDR3 DNA reads as TGTGCCAGCAGCCTTCATCCTCAGGGGGCGAATTCACCCCTCCACTTT.